This is a list of T cell receptor beta chains from one sample in a study of CD8 T cells in ankylosing spondylitis. TCRdb independently ran MiXCR on the 5' RACE reads; one entry per CDR3 protein. The sample yields under 300,000 distinct CDR3 sequences, roughly 18% seen once. Sequencing used blood, either unsorted or a sorted T cell fraction (not recorded which). The receptors here all came from a male donor with ankylosing spondylitis or in good health (not recorded which). Each CDR3 is given with its conserved first and last residue. The D gene is left open where the match is weak. Clone size is given for some rows only: seen once, a few or many times, or a class if the clone is expanded.

j_gene | len | d_gene | abundance | v_gene | CDR3aa | CDR3nt
TRBJ2-7 | 19 | TRBD2 | many | TRBV29-1 | CSVEVAPGLAGVSPYEQYF | TGCAGCGTTGAAGTGGCCCCGGGACTAGCGGGAGTCTCCCCCTACGAGCAGTACTTC
TRBJ2-1 | 15 | TRBD1 | many | TRBV20-1 | CSARGWTGGGNEQFF | TGCAGTGCTAGAGGATGGACAGGGGGGGGGAATGAGCAGTTCTTC
TRBJ2-3 | 14 | NA | NA | TRBV5-1 | CASSGGGLADTQYF | TGCGCCAGCAGCGGAGGCGGGTTGGCAGATACGCAGTATTTT
TRBJ1-6 | 15 | TRBD1 | few | TRBV6-1 | CASSDWDRGNSPLHF | TGTGCCAGCAGTGATTGGGACAGGGGGAATTCACCCCTCCACTTT
TRBJ2-3 | 16 | TRBD2 | NA | TRBV27 | CASSPPPGRASDTQYF | TGTGCCAGCAGCCCCCCTCCCGGGAGGGCCTCGGATACGCAGTATTTT
TRBJ2-7 | 13 | NA | few | TRBV4-3 | CASSPTTDYEQYF | TGCGCCAGCAGCCCGACGACAGACTACGAGCAGTACTTC
TRBJ2-7 | 13 | TRBD1 | few | TRBV7-8 | CASSAGQVNEQYF | TGTGCCAGCAGCGCGGGACAGGTAAACGAGCAGTACTTC
TRBJ2-4 | 14 | NA | few | TRBV12-3/TRBV12-4 | CASSSGGAKNIQYF | TGTGCCAGCAGTTCCGGGGGTGCCAAAAACATTCAGTACTTC
TRBJ1-4 | 16 | NA | many | TRBV4-3 | CASSQLHGGMSEKLFF | TGCGCCAGCAGCCAACTCCACGGGGGGATGAGTGAAAAACTGTTTTTT
TRBJ2-1 | 15 | TRBD2 | few | TRBV7-2 | CASSLVGLASYEQFF | TGTGCCAGCAGCTTAGTGGGACTAGCTTCGTATGAGCAGTTCTTC
TRBJ2-5 | 16 | TRBD1 | NA | TRBV28 | CASSFIGQGTQETQYF | TGTGCCAGCAGTTTTATTGGACAGGGGACCCAAGAGACCCAGTACTTC
TRBJ2-5 | 15 | TRBD2 | few | TRBV9 | CASSHSGSQDETQYF | TGTGCCAGCAGCCATAGCGGGAGTCAGGATGAGACCCAGTACTTC
TRBJ2-3 | 15 | TRBD1 | NA | TRBV7-3 | CASSFSQGETDTQYF | TGTGCCAGCAGCTTTTCACAGGGGGAGACAGATACGCAGTATTTT
TRBJ2-1 | 17 | TRBD2 | NA | TRBV4-1 | CASSQGGLAGYYNEQFF | TGCGCCAGCAGCCAAGGGGGACTAGCGGGCTACTACAATGAGCAGTTCTTC
TRBJ2-7 | 14 | NA | many | TRBV4-3 | CASSQESHGYEQYF | TGCGCCAGCAGCCAAGAATCGCACGGCTACGAGCAGTACTTC
TRBJ2-1 | 14 | TRBD2 | NA | TRBV12-3/TRBV12-4 | CASSKSGRVNEQFF | TGTGCCAGCAGTAAGAGCGGGAGGGTAAATGAGCAGTTCTTC
TRBJ2-1 | 13 | NA | few | TRBV25-1 | CASSESRVGEQFF | TGTGCCAGCAGTGAGTCCAGGGTGGGGGAGCAGTTCTTC
TRBJ2-3 | 14 | NA | NA | TRBV12-3/TRBV12-4 | CASSVQGITDTQYF | TGTGCCAGCAGTGTACAGGGAATTACAGATACGCAGTATTTT
TRBJ2-7 | 13 | TRBD1 | many | TRBV6-2/TRBV6-3 | CASSRYRGNEQYF | TGTGCCAGCAGTCGATACAGGGGAAACGAGCAGTACTTC
TRBJ2-5 | 14 | NA | few | TRBV29-1 | CSVVGWRPQETQYF | TGCAGCGTTGTAGGCTGGCGGCCCCAAGAGACCCAGTACTTC
TRBJ2-5 | 16 | NA | NA | TRBV28 | CASNGGTNILQETQYF | TGTGCCAGCAACGGCGGGACCAATATACTCCAAGAGACCCAGTACTTC
TRBJ2-7 | 15 | TRBD2 | NA | TRBV6-2/TRBV6-3 | CASGTSASSSYEQYF | TGTGCCAGTGGGACTAGCGCGTCATCGTCCTACGAGCAGTACTTC
TRBJ1-6 | 16 | NA | few | TRBV5-6 | CASSLAQGLGNSPLHF | TGTGCCAGCAGCTTGGCGCAGGGGCTCGGAAATTCACCCCTCCACTTT
TRBJ2-1 | 14 | TRBD2 | few | TRBV6-1 | CASSRGGDYNEQFF | TGTGCCAGCAGTCGTGGGGGGGACTACAATGAGCAGTTCTTC
TRBJ1-1 | 16 | NA | NA | TRBV4-1 | CASSQDHDSRNTEAFF | TGCGCCAGCAGCCAAGATCACGACAGCCGGAACACTGAAGCTTTCTTT
TRBJ2-2 | 14 | TRBD1 | many | TRBV29-1 | CSVVGDRVTGELFF | TGCAGCGTTGTTGGGGACAGGGTCACCGGGGAGCTGTTTTTT
TRBJ2-1 | 14 | NA | NA | TRBV7-2 | CASSLVAEPREQFF | TGTGCCAGCAGCTTGGTAGCGGAGCCTCGGGAGCAGTTCTTC
TRBJ2-2 | 13 | TRBD1 | NA | TRBV29-1 | CSVRDRYTGELFF | TGCAGCGTTCGGGACAGATACACCGGGGAGCTGTTTTTT
TRBJ1-1 | 12 | NA | few | TRBV20-1 | CSARSVAAEAFF | TGCAGTGCTAGAAGTGTGGCAGCTGAAGCTTTCTTT
TRBJ2-3 | 12 | TRBD2 | NA | TRBV20-1 | CSAREGTDTQYF | TGCAGTGCGCGGGAGGGTACAGATACGCAGTATTTT
TRBJ2-2 | 13 | NA | once | TRBV27 | CASSLAAGELFFF | NA
TRBJ2-7 | 11 | NA | NA | TRBV12-3/TRBV12-4 | CASGLGYEQYF | TGTGCCAGCGGCCTCGGGTACGAGCAGTACTTC
TRBJ2-1 | 13 | NA | NA | TRBV29-1 | CSAQPAAINEQFF | TGCAGCGCTCAACCGGCAGCAATCAATGAGCAGTTCTTC
TRBJ2-1 | 13 | NA | NA | TRBV12-3/TRBV12-4 | CASRGGMDNEQFF | TGTGCCAGCAGGGGCGGGATGGACAATGAGCAGTTCTTC
TRBJ2-7 | 19 | TRBD2 | few | TRBV27 | CASSRAGGHDLSDSYEQYF | TGTGCCAGCAGCCGAGCGGGAGGACACGATCTCTCTGACTCCTACGAGCAGTACTTC
TRBJ1-1 | 14 | NA | NA | TRBV12-3/TRBV12-4 | CASSLSGVNTEAFF | TGTGCCAGCAGTTTGTCAGGGGTGAACACTGAAGCTTTCTTT
TRBJ1-4 | 15 | NA | NA | TRBV9 | CASSVEGFSNEKLFF | TGTGCCAGCAGCGTAGAGGGATTCTCTAATGAAAAACTGTTTTTT
TRBJ1-1 | 12 | TRBD1 | many | TRBV12-3/TRBV12-4 | CASSSQGVGAFF | TGTGCCAGCAGTTCACAGGGGGTTGGAGCTTTCTTT
TRBJ1-1 | 13 | NA | many | TRBV5-4 | CASSLLTNTEAFF | TGTGCCAGCAGCCTTCTCACGAACACTGAAGCTTTCTTT
TRBJ2-1 | 13 | NA | many | TRBV27 | CASSLSGDNEQFF | TGTGCCAGCAGTTTATCGGGAGACAATGAGCAGTTCTTC
TRBJ2-3 | 19 | TRBD2 | many | TRBV5-1 | CASSLALVSGAYVEDTQYF | TGCGCCAGCAGCTTGGCCTTGGTTAGCGGGGCCTACGTGGAAGATACGCAGTATTTT
TRBJ2-7 | 17 | TRBD2 | few | TRBV7-2 | CASSPYGLAGGLYEQYF | TGTGCCAGCAGCCCGTATGGACTAGCGGGAGGGTTGTACGAGCAGTACTTC
TRBJ2-7 | 14 | NA | few | TRBV6-1 | CASRRDSPPYEQYF | TGTGCCAGCAGGCGCGACAGTCCCCCCTACGAGCAGTACTTC
TRBJ2-5 | 14 | NA | few | TRBV7-8 | CASSLGVREQTQYF | TGTGCCAGCAGCTTAGGGGTCAGGGAGCAGACCCAGTACTTC
TRBJ2-3 | 15 | NA | NA | TRBV4-3 | CASSQGARSTDTQYF | TGCGCCAGCAGCCAAGGAGCGCGAAGCACAGATACGCAGTATTTT
TRBJ2-1 | 14 | NA | NA | TRBV5-6 | CASSFSLESYEQFF | TGTGCCAGCAGCTTTTCCCTCGAATCGTATGAGCAGTTCTTC
TRBJ2-7 | 14 | NA | NA | TRBV11-2 | CASSLDSGVSEQYF | TGTGCCAGCAGCTTAGACTCAGGTGTCTCCGAGCAGTACTTC
TRBJ2-5 | 16 | TRBD2 | few | TRBV5-1 | CASSTFPLAAQETQYF | TGCGCCAGCAGCACCTTCCCTCTAGCGGCCCAAGAGACCCAGTACTTC
TRBJ2-3 | 15 | TRBD2 | many | TRBV10-3 | CAIRNLGLAGVAQYF | TGTGCCATCAGGAACCTCGGACTAGCGGGAGTTGCGCAGTATTTT
TRBJ1-4 | 15 | NA | few | TRBV4-1 | CASRPDGPTNEKLFF | TGCGCCAGCAGACCCGACGGACCAACTAATGAAAAACTGTTTTTT
TRBJ1-1 | 15 | TRBD1 | few | TRBV4-1 | CASSLGEGRGTEAFF | TGCGCCAGCAGCCTAGGGGAGGGCAGGGGGACTGAAGCTTTCTTT
TRBJ2-7 | 15 | NA | few | TRBV27 | CASSYRAGAGYEQYF | TGTGCCAGCAGTTATCGCGCGGGGGCAGGGTACGAGCAGTACTTC
TRBJ1-1 | 13 | TRBD1 | many | TRBV4-2 | CASSSVEDREAFF | TGTGCCAGCAGCTCCGTCGAGGACAGGGAAGCTTTCTTT
TRBJ2-3 | 15 | TRBD2 | NA | TRBV6-5 | CASSYIAAGVDTQYF | TGTGCCAGCAGTTACATCGCCGCGGGAGTGGATACGCAGTATTTT